Described below is a single T cell receptor beta chain sequence and its context. The antigen remains undetermined. This sample stems from a study of identical twins. The CDR3 contains 16 residues. Germline assignment: CDR1 MNHNS and CDR2 SASEGT. Trimming removed 1 base from V and 3 bases from J, with 13 bases in between. Study outcomes and limitations: Part of the zero-insertion signal could reflect confounding by invariant MAIT and iNKT cells.

Healthy Caucasian donors formed the entire cohort. A template switching step contributed a universal primer site, while unique molecular identifiers were present in the cDNA. From the 5' RACE reads, TCRdb called clonotypes with MiXCR, one entry per CDR3 protein. The sample shows about 240,000 distinct CDR3 sequences, more than 9.5% of them seen only once. These data are also associated with another study on yellow fever vaccine responses in identical twins. As reported in that work: Twins' vaccine T cell response reportedly seemed partly convergent, partly personalized.

The chain is built from TRBV6-1 and TRBJ1-5, with D unclear. The clonotype originates from a young woman in good health. The sequencing input was memory (CD45RO+) T cells sorted from blood. This CDR3 is CASSEEVQRLNQPQHF. The CDR3 DNA reads TGTGCCAGCAGTGAAGAAGTCCAGAGACTCAATCAGCCCCAGCATTTT.